The T cell receptor beta chain under discussion was sequenced for a study of blood T cells in healthy people across ages. Study results and limitations: Estimates based on one million T cells were treated as lower bounds. Older age went with lower TCR beta diversity per million T cells, in a roughly linear way.

Germline CDR1 and CDR2: MNHEY and SVGAGI. The CDR3 extends over 18 amino acids. Notes on this clonotype: Its antigen is still unknown.

The second PCR ran roughly 6 to 11 cycles with a sample-barcoded 5' primer and J-beta primers. TCRdb reprocessed the 5' RACE reads with MiXCR, giving one entry per CDR3 protein. The sample holds under 2 million distinct CDR3 sequences; around 35% are singletons and the top ten take roughly 12%. Source material: blood. The clonotype was recovered from a woman between 25 and 40 years old in good health. The chain employs TRBV6-5 and TRBJ2-1; 7 nucleotides agree with TRBD1. The closer fit of TRBJ2-7 to the DNA end suggests the J call may be wrong. This chain's CDR3 is CASSYDPSRDRIYNEQYF. CDR3 bases: TGTGCCAGCAGTTACGATCCTTCCCGGGACAGAATCTACAATGAGCAGTACTTC.